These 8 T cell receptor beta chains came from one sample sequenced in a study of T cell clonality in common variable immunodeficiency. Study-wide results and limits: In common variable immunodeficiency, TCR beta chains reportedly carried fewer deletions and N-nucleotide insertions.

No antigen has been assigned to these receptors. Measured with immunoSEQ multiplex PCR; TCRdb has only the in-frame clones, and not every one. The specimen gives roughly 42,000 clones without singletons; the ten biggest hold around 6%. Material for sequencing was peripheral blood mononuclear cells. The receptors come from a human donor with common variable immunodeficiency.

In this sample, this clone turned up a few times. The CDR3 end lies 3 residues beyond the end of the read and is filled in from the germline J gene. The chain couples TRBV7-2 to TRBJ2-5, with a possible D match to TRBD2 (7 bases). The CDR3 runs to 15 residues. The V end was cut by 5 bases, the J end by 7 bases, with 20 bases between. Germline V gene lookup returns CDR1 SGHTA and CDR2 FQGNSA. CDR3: CASSRGGLLQGTQYF. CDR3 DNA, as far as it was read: TGTGCCAGCAGCAGGGGGGGGCTACTCCAGGGGACC.

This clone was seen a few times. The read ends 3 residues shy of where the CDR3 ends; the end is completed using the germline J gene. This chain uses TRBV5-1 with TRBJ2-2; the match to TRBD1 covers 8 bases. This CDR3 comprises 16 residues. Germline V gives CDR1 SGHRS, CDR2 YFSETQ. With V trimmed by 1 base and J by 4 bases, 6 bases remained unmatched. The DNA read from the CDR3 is TGCGCCAGCAGCTTGTTTGCAGACAGGGGCACCGGGGAG. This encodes CASSLFADRGTGE. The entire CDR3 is CASSLFADRGTGELFF.

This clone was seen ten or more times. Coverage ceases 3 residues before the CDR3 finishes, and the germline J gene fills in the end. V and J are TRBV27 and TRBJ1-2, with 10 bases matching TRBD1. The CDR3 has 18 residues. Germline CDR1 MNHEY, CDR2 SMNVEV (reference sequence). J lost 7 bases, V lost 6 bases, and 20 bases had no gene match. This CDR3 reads CASRPLSQTGGSVGGYTF. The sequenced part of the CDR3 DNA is TGTGCCAGCAGACCACTAAGTCAGACAGGGGGCTCTGTAGGTGGC.

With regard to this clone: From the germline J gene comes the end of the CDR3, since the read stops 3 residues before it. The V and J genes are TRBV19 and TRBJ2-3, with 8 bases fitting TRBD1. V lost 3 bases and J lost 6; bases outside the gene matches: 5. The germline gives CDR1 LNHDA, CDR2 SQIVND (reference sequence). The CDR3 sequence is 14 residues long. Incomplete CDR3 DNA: TGTGCCAGTAGTATCCGGACAGGGACGGATACG. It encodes CASSIRTGTDT. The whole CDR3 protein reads CASSIRTGTDTQYF.

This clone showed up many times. The chain's CDR3 is CASTTSGHMNTEAFF. The sequenced part of the CDR3 DNA is TGTGCCAGTACCACTTCGGGACATATGAACACTGAA. This chain joins TRBV19 and TRBJ1-1; maybe TRBD1 (6 bases). The CDR3 is cut off 3 residues early in the read; its end comes from the germline J gene. This CDR3 has 15 residues. The germline gives CDR1 LNHDA, CDR2 SQIVND (reference sequence). Trimming shortened V by 7 bases and J by 0 bases, and 15 bases separated the two germline ends.

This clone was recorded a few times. CDR3: CAWREAGLLSLGYTF. CDR3 bases read: TGTGCCTGGAGGGAAGCGGGACTCCTTTCCCTTGGC. The chain recombines TRBV30 with TRBJ1-2, with D possibly TRBD1 on 5 matching bases. The DNA ends 3 residues before the CDR3 does, and the rest of the CDR3 is filled in from the germline J gene. CDR1 GTSNPN and CDR2 SVGIG come from the germline V gene (reference sequence). The CDR3 is 15 amino acids. V was pared by 3 bases and J by 7 bases, with 21 bases between.

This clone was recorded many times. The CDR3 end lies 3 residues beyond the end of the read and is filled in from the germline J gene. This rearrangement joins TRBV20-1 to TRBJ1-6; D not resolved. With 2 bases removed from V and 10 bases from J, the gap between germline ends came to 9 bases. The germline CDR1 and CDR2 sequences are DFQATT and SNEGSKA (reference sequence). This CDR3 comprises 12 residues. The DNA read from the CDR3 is TGCAGTGCTAGACTCCAGATCTCACCC. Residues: CSARLQISP. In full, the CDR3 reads CSARLQISPLHF.

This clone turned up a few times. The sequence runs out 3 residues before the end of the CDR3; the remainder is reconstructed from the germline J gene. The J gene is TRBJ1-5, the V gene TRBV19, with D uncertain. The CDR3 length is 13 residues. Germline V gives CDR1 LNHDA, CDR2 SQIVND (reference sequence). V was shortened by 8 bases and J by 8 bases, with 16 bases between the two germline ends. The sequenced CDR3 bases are TGTGCCAGTTCAATAGGCGGCGTTGAGCCC. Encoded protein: CASSIGGVEP. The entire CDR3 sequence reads CASSIGGVEPQHF.